A single sample gave rise to the 25 T cell receptor beta chains below, sequenced in a study of blood T cell repertoires in COVID-19 (dated by TCRdb to about 2020). Receptor amplification or capture employed the immunoSEQ multiplex PCR assay. In its TCRdb copy, this immuneACCESS table keeps in-frame sequences only and misses some clones. Where compared with another copy, unresolved V genes explain less than half of these, and the others have no known cause. The sample table lists tens of thousands of clones, more than 90% of them with a count of one. The ten largest clones capture roughly 6% of the sample. Material: peripheral blood. The source of these receptors is an elderly woman with acute or convalescent COVID-19.

The genes are TRBV7-9 and TRBJ2-5; TRBD1 agrees at 7 bases. Germline CDR1 SEHNR, CDR2 FQNEAQ (reference sequence). The CDR3 sequence is 17 residues long. The ends lost 1 base at V and 1 base at J; junction bases unmatched: 9. The CDR3 reads CASSLVGGSKIQETQYF. DNA for the CDR3: TGTGCCAGCAGCTTAGTAGGGGGCAGCAAAATCCAAGAGACCCAGTACTTC. The variable domain in full, completed from reference TRBV7-9 and TRBJ2-5, reads DTGVSQNPRHKITKRGQNVTFRCDPISEHNRLYWYRQTLGQGPEFLTYFQNEAQLEKSRLLSDRFSAERPKGSFSTLEIQRTEQGDSAMYLCASSLVGGSKIQETQYFGPGTRLLVL.

V and J are TRBV5-1 and TRBJ1-6; a possible D gene is TRBD1 (5 bases). This CDR3 is 15 amino acids long. The germline V gene has CDR1 SGHRS and CDR2 YFSETQ. V lost 2 bases and J lost 8, with 14 bases in between. The CDR3 region has the DNA TGCGCCAGCAGCTTCCAGGGAGGATGGGATTCACCCCTCCACTTT. This gives the protein CASSFQGGWDSPLHF.

The chain joins TRBV7-3 to TRBJ2-1, with TRBD1 matching 8 bases. The CDR3 length is 15 residues. The germline CDR1 and CDR2 sequences are SGHTA and FQGTGA. Germline trimming cut 5 bases from V and 5 bases from J; bases unmatched to any gene: 8. CDR3 loop: CASSAGQGLHNEQFF. Written as DNA, the CDR3 is TGTGCCAGCAGCGCCGGACAGGGACTTCACAATGAGCAGTTCTTC.

The chain uses TRBV19 and TRBJ1-4; D unclear. Trimming took off 4 bases at V and 0 bases at J, with 9 bases between the two ends. The CDR3 runs 15 residues. Per the germline V gene, CDR1 is LNHDA and CDR2 is SQIVND (reference sequence). The CDR3 spells CASSTPRSTNEKLFF. In DNA form, the CDR3 reads TGTGCCAGTAGTACCCCGCGCTCAACTAATGAAAAACTGTTTTTT.

The J gene is TRBJ2-7, the V gene TRBV11-2, with D maybe TRBD2 (5 bases). Germline V lookup: CDR1 SGHAT, CDR2 FQNNGV. The CDR3 is 15 residues long. V was shortened by 1 base and J by 3 bases, with 13 bases between the two germline ends. In nucleotides, the CDR3 is TGTGCCAGCAGCTTAGGACCGGGATACCTCTACGAGCAGTACTTC. It encodes CASSLGPGYLYEQYF.

Only one count was recorded for this clone. The genes are TRBV6-5 and TRBJ1-2, with 8 nucleotides matching TRBD1. This CDR3 region has 15 residues. With 5 bases clipped from V and 4 bases from J, the junction kept 9 bases outside the gene matches. Germline V gene lookup returns CDR1 MNHEY and CDR2 SVGAGI. The CDR3 sequence is CASSPDRGRSYGYTF. For the CDR3, the DNA is TGTGCCAGCAGTCCCGACAGGGGCCGATCCTATGGCTACACCTTC.

The chain joins TRBV30 to TRBJ1-4; no reliable D call. This CDR3 contains 14 residues. Trimming removed 3 bases at V and 0 bases at J, with 8 bases between. The germline V gene encodes CDR1 GTSNPN and CDR2 SVGIG (reference sequence). The CDR3 DNA is TGTGCCTGGAGGATCAGGACAACTAATGAAAAACTGTTTTTT. Its protein product is CAWRIRTTNEKLFF.

The chain uses TRBV6-1 and TRBJ1-2; 8 bases line up with TRBD1. CDR3 size: 16 residues. The germline gives CDR1 MNHNS, CDR2 SASEGT. The V and J ends lost 3 bases and 2 bases, in that order; junction bases with no gene match: 8. CDR3 nucleotide sequence: TGTGCCAGCAGTGACTTCAACGGACAGGGCAACTATGGCTACACCTTC. Its protein is CASSDFNGQGNYGYTF.

The V call is TRBV9, the J call TRBJ2-5; 10 positions agree with TRBD2. V shed 0 bases, J shed 0 bases, and the junction held 2 bases outside the gene matches. CDR3 length: 16 residues. The germline V gene encodes CDR1 SGDLS and CDR2 YYNGEE. The CDR3 nucleotides are TGTGCCAGCAGCGTAGCACTAGCGGGAAACCAAGAGACCCAGTACTTC. Translation: CASSVALAGNQETQYF.

This chain links TRBV7-2 with TRBJ2-2, with TRBD1 matching over 8 bases. Germline V CDR1 and CDR2: SGHTA, FQGNSA. The ends lost 8 bases at V and 4 bases at J; junction bases unmatched: 6. The CDR3 is 14 amino acids. The CDR3 region is CASQDRVATGELFF. CDR3 bases: TGTGCCAGCCAGGACAGGGTCGCCACCGGGGAGCTGTTTTTT.

The V call is TRBV29-1, the J call TRBJ1-1, with D possibly TRBD1 on 5 matching bases. This CDR3 contains 13 residues. Germline V gene sequence: CDR1 SQVTM, CDR2 ANQGSEA. The V and J ends lost 3 bases and 7 bases respectively, with 15 bases between them. This CDR3 reads CSVDRDRSGEAFF. CDR3 nucleotide sequence: TGCAGCGTTGACAGGGATCGGTCGGGTGAAGCTTTCTTT.

For the CDR3, the DNA is TGTGCCAGCAGTCGGGGGTTCGGTGGGATCTCTGGGGCCAACGTCCTGACTTTC. It codes for CASSRGFGGISGANVLTF. V is TRBV27 and J is TRBJ2-6; weak D call: TRBD2 (6 bases). CDR1 and CDR2 (germline): MNHEY, SMNVEV (reference sequence). Deletions cut 5 bases from V and 0 bases from J, with 17 bases between. The CDR3 extends over 18 amino acids. The variable domain in full, completed from reference TRBV27 and TRBJ2-6, reads EAQVTQNPRYLITVTGKKLTVTCSQNMNHEYMSWYRQDPGLGLRQIYYSMNVEVTDKGDVPEGYKVSRKEKRNFPLILESPSPNQTSLYFCASSRGFGGISGANVLTFGAGSRLTVL.

This chain links TRBV4-3 with TRBJ2-2; a possible D gene is TRBD1 (5 bases). The germline V gene has CDR1 LGHNA and CDR2 YSLEER. The CDR3 is made up of 17 amino acids. Trimming stripped 1 base from V and 0 bases from J, with 12 bases between. The CDR3 coding sequence is TGCGCCAGCAGCCAAGCTTTCGCAGGGACGAACACCGGGGAGCTGTTTTTT. As protein: CASSQAFAGTNTGELFF.

This chain uses TRBV7-3 with TRBJ1-1, with D possibly being TRBD1 (5 bases). CDR3 length: 13 amino acids. V was pared by 0 bases and J by 4 bases, with 6 bases between. CDR1 is SGHTA and CDR2 is FQGTGA in the germline V gene. CDR3 sequence: CASSLTGGTEAFF. The CDR3 bases are TGTGCCAGCAGCTTAACCGGGGGCACTGAAGCTTTCTTT.

This clone came up once. The rearrangement links TRBV5-4 to TRBJ2-2, with 8 bases identical to TRBD1. Per the germline V gene, CDR1 is SGHNT and CDR2 is YYREEE (reference sequence). With 0 bases clipped from V and 4 bases from J, the junction kept 5 bases outside the gene matches. The CDR3 length is 16 residues. The CDR3 DNA follows: TGTGCCAGCAGCTTGGGAGCAGGGGGCGGCACCGGGGAGCTGTTTTTT. It specifies CASSLGAGGGTGELFF.

The chain links TRBV2 to TRBJ2-1, with TRBD1 matching over 7 bases. Germline CDR1 and CDR2: SNHLY and FYNNEI. The CDR3 runs 15 residues. Unmatched junction bases numbered 6, after V lost 7 bases and J lost 0 bases. The CDR3 DNA reads as TGTGCCAGCATCCTAGGGGGCGCCTCCTACAATGAGCAGTTCTTC. It yields the protein CASILGGASYNEQFF.

This chain uses TRBV7-9 with TRBJ1-1, with D hard to call. Looked up from germline, CDR1 is SEHNR and CDR2 is FQNEAQ (reference sequence). Between the trimmed V and J ends, which lost 5 bases and 6 bases, there was a span of 16 bases. There are 14 residues in the CDR3. CDR3: CASSLLEWEAEAFF. CDR3 nucleotides: TGTGCCAGCAGCCTCTTAGAATGGGAGGCTGAAGCTTTCTTT.

The rearrangement uses TRBV30 and TRBJ2-7; D unclear. The CDR3 contains 11 residues. CDR1 is GTSNPN and CDR2 is SVGIG in the germline V gene (reference sequence). V dropped 2 bases and J dropped 4 bases, with 6 bases sitting between them. The chain's CDR3 is CAWSKPYEQYF. The CDR3 coding sequence is TGTGCCTGGAGTAAGCCTTACGAGCAGTACTTC. The variable domain in full, with the rest retrieved from reference TRBV30 and TRBJ2-7, is SQTIHQWPATLVQPVGSPLSLECTVEGTSNPNLYWYRQAAGRGLQLLFYSVGIGQISSEVPQNLSASRPQDRQFILSSKKLLLSDSGFYLCAWSKPYEQYFGPGTRLTVT.

The chain combines TRBV9 with TRBJ1-1; D is uncertain. The CDR3 runs 17 residues. With 4 bases removed from V and 0 bases from J, the gap between germline ends came to 19 bases. Germline CDR1 reads SGDLS; CDR2 reads YYNGEE. CDR3 loop: CASSHLPTEGLNTEAFF. The CDR3 DNA reads TGTGCCAGCAGCCATCTACCAACGGAGGGTTTGAACACTGAAGCTTTCTTT.

This clone appeared a few times. This sequence joins TRBV25-1 and TRBJ1-1; TRBD1 might be the D (5 bases). V gave up 8 bases and J gave up 2 bases, with 12 bases separating them. CDR3 size: 13 residues. Germline V gives CDR1 MGHDK, CDR2 SYGVNS. CDR3 residues: CASSRGGNTEAFF. The DNA of the CDR3 is TGTGCCAGCTCCCGGGGGGGAAACACTGAAGCTTTCTTT.

The CDR3 loop is CASSRGQGWTEAFF. CDR3 nucleotides: TGTGCCAGCAGCCGAGGACAGGGATGGACTGAAGCTTTCTTT. V and J are TRBV6-5 and TRBJ1-1, with 8 bases matching TRBD1. The CDR3 spans 14 residues. Germline V gene sequence: CDR1 MNHEY, CDR2 SVGAGI. With V trimmed by 6 bases and J by 5 bases, 8 bases remained unmatched.

The chain employs TRBV7-8 and TRBJ1-1; D is perhaps TRBD1 (6 bases). The CDR3 is made up of 13 amino acids. The germline CDR1 and CDR2 sequences are SGHVS and FQNEAQ. V gave up 5 bases and J gave up 1 base, with 8 bases separating them. The chain's CDR3 is CASSVQGNTEAFF. Here the CDR3 DNA reads TGTGCCAGCAGCGTACAGGGGAACACTGAAGCTTTCTTT.

This clone was recorded only once. V is TRBV9 and J is TRBJ2-1, with TRBD1 matching 7 bases. The CDR3 spans 14 residues. Germline V CDR1 and CDR2: SGDLS, YYNGEE. Trimming took 3 bases from V and 7 from J; bases not matched to a gene: 7. As DNA, the CDR3 is TGTGCCAGCAGCGAGACAGGGTTGGGTAATGAGCAGTTCTTC. Residues: CASSETGLGNEQFF.

This clone was recorded once. This rearrangement joins TRBV18 to TRBJ1-3, with a possible D match to TRBD1 (5 bases). There are 14 residues in the CDR3. Trimming shortened V by 6 bases and J by 0 bases, and 9 bases separated the two germline ends. In germline, CDR1 is KGHSH, CDR2 LQKENI. As DNA, the CDR3 is TGTGCCAGCTCGACAGATAGCTCTGGAAACACCATATATTTT. This sequence encodes CASSTDSSGNTIYF.

V usage is TRBV5-1 and J usage is TRBJ2-5; D gene unclear. Trimming took off 4 bases at V and 1 base at J, with 2 bases between the two ends. This CDR3 comprises 11 residues. Germline-derived CDR1 and CDR2 are SGHRS and YFSETQ. The CDR3: CASSLQETQYF. In DNA form, the CDR3 reads TGCGCCAGCAGCCTCCAAGAGACCCAGTACTTC.